This TCR beta chain was identified during a study of T cells and Merkel cell carcinoma outcomes. The method was immunoSEQ multiplex PCR; TCRdb's version includes in-frame clones alone and lacks a portion of them. This sample carries approximately 2,000 clones, roughly 92% of them seen once, and the ten largest clones take 1.5% to 2%. The CDR3 length is 15 residues. Germline V CDR1 and CDR2: LGHNA, YNFKEQ. The ends were cut back, 0 bases at V and 0 bases at J, with 8 bases in the middle. The sequenced material came from tumor tissue from Merkel cell carcinoma. The clonotype originates from a human donor with Merkel cell carcinoma. This sequence joins TRBV4-2 and TRBJ1-2, with a weak D call TRBD1 (5 bases). The CDR3 here is CASSQEGEANYGYTF. The CDR3 DNA reads as TGTGCCAGCAGCCAAGAGGGGGAAGCTAACTATGGCTACACCTTC.